A single sample gave rise to the 26 T cell receptor beta chains below, sequenced in a study of vaccination effects on CD4 cells after COVID-19. The repertoire was sequenced with immunoSEQ multiplex PCR; TCRdb's copy has only in-frame clones and lacks some. The data show under 40,000 clones, approximately 70% seen once. These receptors have no known antigen. When around 10 days of culture had elapsed, CD4+ T cells were isolated. The material sequenced was CD4+ T cells from PBMCs cultured without peptide, taken before COVID-19 vaccination. Every receptor here comes from a human donor who received a COVID-19 vaccine.

This chain joins TRBV6-5 and TRBJ2-7, with D tentatively TRBD2 (6 bases). Trimming removed 6 bases from V and 5 bases from J, with 17 bases in between. Germline CDR1 reads MNHEY; CDR2 reads SVGAGI. There are 14 residues in the CDR3. The CDR3 is CASSSPRGRNEQYF. The DNA for the CDR3 is TGTGCCAGCAGCAGCCCTCGGGGGAGGAACGAGCAGTACTTC.

For the CDR3, the DNA is TGCGCCAGCAGGGGCGGGGGGGAGGACTCCTACAATGAGCAGTTCTTC. Translation: CASRGGGEDSYNEQFF. This chain uses TRBV5-1 with TRBJ2-1; 9 nucleotides line up with TRBD2. J lost 0 bases, V lost 5 bases, and 6 bases had no gene match. The germline V gene has CDR1 SGHRS and CDR2 YFSETQ. The CDR3 extends over 16 amino acids.

The V and J genes are TRBV19 and TRBJ1-1; D uncertain. CDR1 and CDR2 (germline): LNHDA, SQIVND (reference sequence). The ends were cut back, 3 bases at V and 2 bases at J, with 7 bases in the middle. The CDR3 has 13 amino acids. Here the CDR3 reads CASSISQNTEAFF. DNA for the CDR3: TGTGCCAGTAGTATTAGTCAAAACACTGAAGCTTTCTTT.

The rearrangement uses TRBV24-1 and TRBJ2-7, with a tentative D call TRBD2 (5 bases). The V gene's germline CDR1 is KGHDR and CDR2 SFDVKD. V was pared by 3 bases and J by 0 bases, with 5 bases between. The CDR3 is made up of 13 amino acids. The CDR3 sequence is CATSDGSSYEQYF. In DNA, the CDR3 is TGTGCCACCAGTGATGGGAGCTCCTACGAGCAGTACTTC.

The V gene is TRBV18, the J gene TRBJ1-4, with 7 nucleotides matching TRBD1. Looked up from germline, CDR1 is KGHSH and CDR2 is LQKENI. The CDR3 is 15 amino acids. V was clipped by 4 bases and J by 5 bases; unmatched bases: 7. Here the CDR3 reads CASSRDRARNEKLFF. For the CDR3, the DNA is TGTGCCAGCTCACGAGACAGGGCCCGCAATGAAAAACTGTTTTTT.

V is TRBV21-1 and J is TRBJ2-2; the table assigns TRBD1, which was not confirmed against the DNA. TRBV21-1 is a pseudogene segment. The CDR3 runs 16 residues. CDR3 residues: CASSKDRGGNTGELFF. The DNA of the CDR3 is TGTGCCAGCAGCAAAGACAGGGGGGGGAACACCGGGGAGCTGTTTTTT.

This chain connects TRBV30 to TRBJ2-7; D uncertain. This CDR3 spans 13 amino acids. With 2 bases removed from V and 3 bases from J, the gap between germline ends came to 11 bases. Germline CDR1 GTSNPN, CDR2 SVGIG (reference sequence). Here the CDR3 DNA reads TGTGCCTGGAGTCTAGGGCGAGACTACGAGCAGTACTTC. Translation gives CAWSLGRDYEQYF.

V usage is TRBV27 and J usage is TRBJ2-7; D is perhaps TRBD1 (6 bases). This CDR3 region has 13 residues. V was shortened by 6 bases and J by 5 bases, with 14 bases between the two germline ends. Germline V CDR1 and CDR2: MNHEY, SMNVEV (reference sequence). CDR3 DNA sequence: TGTGCCAGCAGCTCCTACAGGGAAAACGAGCAGTACTTC. It translates to CASSSYRENEQYF.

The rearrangement joins TRBV10-3 to TRBJ1-1; no firm D call. The V gene's germline CDR1 is ENHRY and CDR2 SYGVKD. Trimming stripped 8 bases from V and 4 bases from J, with 17 bases between. The CDR3 spans 14 residues. The CDR3 reads CAIGNKAPSTEAFF. Here the CDR3 DNA reads TGTGCCATCGGAAACAAGGCCCCGAGCACTGAAGCTTTCTTT.

The rearrangement joins TRBV12-5 to TRBJ2-7; D ambiguous. Germline V gene lookup returns CDR1 LGHNT and CDR2 FRNRAP. The CDR3 spans 13 residues. Deletions cut 1 base from V and 4 bases from J, with 8 bases between. For the CDR3, the DNA is TGTGCTAGTGGTTTGGATCTGGGGTACGAGCAGTACTTC. Its protein is CASGLDLGYEQYF. Together with reference TRBV12-5 and TRBJ2-7, the CDR3 gives the full variable domain: DARVTQTPRHKVTEMGQEVTMRCQPILGHNTVFWYRQTMMQGLELLAYFRNRAPLDDSGMPKDRFSAEMPDATLATLKIQPSEPRDSAVYFCASGLDLGYEQYFGPGTRLTVT.

This chain joins TRBV5-1 and TRBJ2-1, with 7 bases matching TRBD2. There are 14 residues in the CDR3. The V and J ends lost 4 bases and 5 bases, in that order; junction bases with no gene match: 6. Germline CDR1 reads SGHRS; CDR2 reads YFSETQ. DNA of the CDR3: TGCGCCAGCAGCCGCTTCAGCGGGGACAATGAGCAGTTCTTC. As protein: CASSRFSGDNEQFF.

The CDR3 spells CASSAYRGTGELFF. DNA for the CDR3: TGTGCCAGTAGTGCCTACAGGGGGACCGGGGAGCTGTTTTTT. This chain uses TRBV19 with TRBJ2-2, with 8 positions matching TRBD1. Unmatched junction bases numbered 4, after V lost 5 bases and J lost 5 bases. Germline CDR1 is LNHDA and CDR2 is SQIVND (reference sequence). The CDR3 has 14 amino acids.

The chain uses TRBV6-5 and TRBJ1-5; 7 bases are shared with TRBD1. Germline V gene data show CDR1 as MNHEY and CDR2 as SVGAGI. After removal of 4 bases from V and 7 bases from J, the junction contained 10 bases not matched to a gene. This CDR3 has 15 amino acids. The CDR3 DNA reads TGTGCCAGCAGTTCCTACGGACAGGTCCGGCAGCCCCAGCATTTT. This sequence encodes CASSSYGQVRQPQHF.

This clone was seen a single time. The CDR3 sequence: CASSSQPGLVTDTQYF. As DNA, the CDR3 is TGCGCCAGCAGCTCCCAGCCGGGACTAGTCACAGATACGCAGTATTTT. The chain carries TRBV5-1 and TRBJ2-3; 8 bases align to TRBD2. Trimming removed 3 bases from V and 2 bases from J; junction bases left unmatched: 8. Germline V lookup: CDR1 SGHRS, CDR2 YFSETQ. The CDR3 is made up of 16 amino acids.

The chain combines TRBV6-6 with TRBJ2-7; D remains ambiguous. Germline V gene data show CDR1 as MNHNY and CDR2 as SVGAGI (reference sequence). V shed 6 bases and J shed 4 bases, with 7 bases lying between them. The CDR3 length is 11 residues. The chain's CDR3 is CASSRGYEQYF. CDR3 coding DNA: TGTGCCAGCAGCCGTGGATACGAGCAGTACTTC.

The chain combines TRBV7-9 with TRBJ2-5; the D is unclear. CDR3 length: 13 amino acids. Germline loops: CDR1 SEHNR, CDR2 FQNEAQ (reference sequence). The V gene lost 4 bases and the J gene lost 2 bases, with 8 bases spanning the gap. The CDR3 loop is CASSSPNQETQYF. The DNA of the CDR3 is TGTGCCAGCAGCTCCCCGAATCAAGAGACCCAGTACTTC.

The rearrangement joins TRBV29-1 to TRBJ2-5; tentative D call: TRBD1 (6 bases). This CDR3 has 13 amino acids. From germline, CDR1 is SQVTM and CDR2 ANQGSEA. Trimming removed 6 bases at V and 4 bases at J, with 15 bases between. As DNA, the CDR3 is TGCAGCGTCCGGGACACTGGGGGAGAGACCCAGTACTTC. Translation gives CSVRDTGGETQYF.

The CDR3 bases are TGTGCTTCGTCGGCTTTCGGGGGCTCTGGTGGCTACACCTTC. This codes for CASSAFGGSGGYTF. The rearrangement joins TRBV3-1 (or the pseudogene TRBV3-2) to TRBJ1-2; D perhaps matches TRBD1 (6 bases). This CDR3 contains 14 residues. Looked up from germline, CDR1 is LGHDT and CDR2 is YNNKEL (reference sequence).

The V and J genes are TRBV25-1 and TRBJ2-7, with 10 bases matching TRBD1. The V gene end was trimmed by 5 bases and the J gene end by 1 base; junction bases not matched to a gene: 2. The CDR3 runs to 14 residues. Germline loops: CDR1 MGHDK, CDR2 SYGVNS. CDR3 in DNA: TGTGCCAGCAGTTGGACAGGGGGTTCCTACGAGCAGTACTTC. Protein sequence: CASSWTGGSYEQYF.

This clone came up a few times. The chain links TRBV7-6 to TRBJ2-1; 9 bases align to TRBD2. CDR1 is SGHVS, CDR2 FNYEAQ, per germline. This CDR3 region has 16 residues. V lost 2 bases and J lost 6; bases outside the gene matches: 8. The DNA for the CDR3 is TGTGCCAGCAGCTTATCCGGGACTAGCCTCGTCAATGAGCAGTTCTTC. It yields the protein CASSLSGTSLVNEQFF.

The genes are TRBV18 and TRBJ1-2; TRBD1 matches 9 bases. Germline CDR1 and CDR2: KGHSH and LQKENI. V dropped 4 bases and J dropped 6; count of bases not matched to a gene: 6. The CDR3 length is 14 residues. The CDR3 region has the DNA TGTGCCAGCTCACGCGCCGGGACAGGGAATGGCTACACCTTC. This codes for CASSRAGTGNGYTF.

The gene calls are TRBV11-2 and TRBJ2-3; D gene ambiguous. The V end lost 6 bases, the J end lost 2 bases, and 24 bases lay between the germline ends. Germline V gene data show CDR1 as SGHAT and CDR2 as FQNNGV. The CDR3 has 18 residues. The CDR3 region has the DNA TGTGCCAGCAGAAAAAGGGCCCCTGCGGAGATTTTCACAGATACGCAGTATTTT. It specifies CASRKRAPAEIFTDTQYF.

The J gene is TRBJ1-5, the V gene TRBV5-1, with 11 bases identical to TRBD1. The CDR3 runs to 15 residues. J lost 2 bases, V lost 4 bases, and 2 bases had no gene match. Germline loops: CDR1 SGHRS, CDR2 YFSETQ. DNA of the CDR3: TGCGCCAGCAGCCAGGGACAGGGGGGCAATCAGCCCCAGCATTTT. Its protein is CASSQGQGGNQPQHF.

This chain links TRBV21-1 with TRBJ1-5; the table's TRBD1 call for D was not verified on the DNA. TRBV21-1 is listed as a pseudogene. The CDR3 is 21 residues long. The CDR3 DNA is TGTGCCAGCAGCAAAGACAGGGGAGGATCCCCGGCCCCTATTAGCAATCAGCCCCAGCATTTT. Its protein product is CASSKDRGGSPAPISNQPQHF.

The chain joins TRBV7-9 to TRBJ2-5, with 8 nucleotides matching TRBD1. The germline V gene has CDR1 SEHNR and CDR2 FQNEAQ (reference sequence). V lost 1 base, J lost 3 bases, and 1 base stayed unmatched. CDR3 length: 14 amino acids. The CDR3 DNA is TGTGCCAGCAGCTTAGGGACAGGGAAAGAGACCCAGTACTTC. This codes for CASSLGTGKETQYF.

V gene TRBV6-5 combines with J gene TRBJ2-3; D is undetermined. Deletions cut 5 bases from V and 4 bases from J, with 4 bases between. This CDR3 has 11 amino acids. In germline, CDR1 is MNHEY, CDR2 SVGAGI. Here the CDR3 reads CASSQADTQYF. CDR3 in DNA: TGTGCCAGCAGTCAGGCAGATACGCAGTATTTT.